This T cell receptor beta chain was documented in a study of identical twins. TCRdb reprocessed the 5' RACE reads via MiXCR and lists one record per CDR3 protein. Of hundreds of thousands of distinct CDR3 sequences in the sample, 8% to 9% were seen once. Findings and caveats of the study: Out-of-frame alpha sequences shared by twins were enriched for low generation probability. Whereas memory repertoires showed no such difference, abundant cord blood beta clonotypes carried fewer insertions.

Of note for this clonotype: The antigen is unknown.

CDR1 SEHNR and CDR2 FQNEAQ come from the germline V gene (reference sequence). The CDR3 loop spans 15 amino acids. V lost 3 bases and J lost 1, with 12 bases in between. The same sample was also studied in work on yellow fever vaccine responses in identical twins.

Sequences were obtained from PBMCs. V and J are TRBV7-9 and TRBJ2-5; D gene unclear. This TCR derives from a young woman in good health. The CDR3 DNA reads as TGTGCCAGCAGCTTCCCTTCGTCTGTCCAAGAGACCCAGTACTTC. It specifies CASSFPSSVQETQYF. The full variable domain, its missing parts supplied by reference TRBV7-9 and TRBJ2-5, is DTGVSQNPRHKITKRGQNVTFRCDPISEHNRLYWYRQTLGQGPEFLTYFQNEAQLEKSRLLSDRFSAERPKGSFSTLEIQRTEQGDSAMYLCASSFPSSVQETQYFGPGTRLLVL.